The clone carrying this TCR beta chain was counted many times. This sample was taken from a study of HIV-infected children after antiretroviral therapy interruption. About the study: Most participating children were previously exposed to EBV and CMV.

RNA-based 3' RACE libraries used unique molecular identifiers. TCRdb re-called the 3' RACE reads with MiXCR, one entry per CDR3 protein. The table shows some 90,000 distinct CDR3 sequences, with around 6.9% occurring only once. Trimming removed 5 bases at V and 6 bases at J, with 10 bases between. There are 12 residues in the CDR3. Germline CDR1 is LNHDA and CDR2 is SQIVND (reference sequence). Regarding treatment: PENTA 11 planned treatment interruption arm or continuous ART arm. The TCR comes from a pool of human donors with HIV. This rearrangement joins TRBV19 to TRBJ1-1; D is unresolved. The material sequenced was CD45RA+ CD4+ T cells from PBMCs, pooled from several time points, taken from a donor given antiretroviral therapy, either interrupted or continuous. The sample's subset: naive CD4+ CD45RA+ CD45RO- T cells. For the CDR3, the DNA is TGTGCCAGTAGTGCCCAGGCTGCTGAAGCTTTCTTT. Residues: CASSAQAAEAFF.